This T cell receptor (beta chain) was recorded in a study of blood T cell repertoires in COVID-19. Study at large: Samples came from the United States, Italy and Spain, spanning acute and convalescent COVID-19. The cDNA or gDNA used as material had been derived from T cells, B-cell-depleted T cells, or PBMCs.

Germline V gene data show CDR1 as MNHEY and CDR2 as SVGAGI. V gave up 6 bases and J gave up 4 bases; unmatched junction bases: 8. The CDR3 has 14 residues. In the original analysis: Amplification of reference gene primers provided the estimated nucleated cell counts. Generated by immunoSEQ multiplex PCR, the TCRdb table keeps only in-frame clones and is missing some. Clone size and the V and J calls come from that table; the DNA yielded D and trimming. The repertoire has 85,000 to 110,000 clones, approximately 89% of them found once; the top ten carry 15% to 20%. This receptor was obtained from a woman over 75 in a cohort sampled during active COVID-19. The chain joins TRBV6-5 to TRBJ1-1, with 7 bases fitting TRBD1. Sequenced sample: peripheral blood. CDR3 amino acids: CASRDRVRGTEAFF. Written as DNA, the CDR3 is TGTGCCAGCAGAGACAGGGTTCGGGGCACTGAAGCTTTCTTT.